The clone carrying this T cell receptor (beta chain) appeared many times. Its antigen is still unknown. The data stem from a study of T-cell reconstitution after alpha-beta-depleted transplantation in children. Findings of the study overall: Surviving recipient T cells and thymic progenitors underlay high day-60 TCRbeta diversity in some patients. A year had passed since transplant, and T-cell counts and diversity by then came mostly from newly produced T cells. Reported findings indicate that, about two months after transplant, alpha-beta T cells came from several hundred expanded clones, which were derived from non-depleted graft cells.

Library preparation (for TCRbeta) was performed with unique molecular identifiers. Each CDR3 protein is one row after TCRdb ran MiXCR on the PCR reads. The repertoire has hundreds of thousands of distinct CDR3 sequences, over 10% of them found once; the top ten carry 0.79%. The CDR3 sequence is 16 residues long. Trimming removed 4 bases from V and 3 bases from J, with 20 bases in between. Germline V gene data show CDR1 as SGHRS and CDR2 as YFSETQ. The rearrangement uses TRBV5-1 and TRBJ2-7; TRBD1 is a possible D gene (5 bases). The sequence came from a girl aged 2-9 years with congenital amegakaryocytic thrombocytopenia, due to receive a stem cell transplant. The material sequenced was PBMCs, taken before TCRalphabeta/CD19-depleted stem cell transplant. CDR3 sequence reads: CASSTSGHSAGYEQYF. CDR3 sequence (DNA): TGCGCCAGCAGCACCTCAGGACATTCAGCAGGCTACGAGCAGTACTTC. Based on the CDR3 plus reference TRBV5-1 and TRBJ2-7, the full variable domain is KAGVTQTPRYLIKTRGQQVTLSCSPISGHRSVSWYQQTPGQGLQFLFEYFSETQRNKGNFPGRFSGRQFSNSRSEMNVSTLELGDSALYLCASSTSGHSAGYEQYFGPGTRLTVT.